The 3 T cell receptor beta chains below all came from one sample that was sequenced in a study of cytomegalovirus exposure and HLA in healthy donors. PCR was performed using 60 Vbeta and 13 Jbeta primers. The table came from immunoSEQ multiplex PCR; TCRdb's copy has only in-frame clones and leaves some out. Of some 150,000 clones listed, around 75% are singletons. Sequenced sample: PBMCs. The receptors come from a female donor in good health and CMV-seronegative.

This sequence joins TRBV19 and TRBJ1-1; perhaps TRBD1 as D (6 bases). The germline V and J ends were trimmed by 3 bases and 1 base, with 9 bases remaining between them. Germline V CDR1 and CDR2: LNHDA, SQIVND (reference sequence). There are 14 residues in the CDR3. The CDR3: CASSILQGNTEAFF. CDR3 sequence (DNA): TGTGCCAGTAGTATTCTACAGGGGAACACTGAAGCTTTCTTT.

This clone has only a few counts. This rearrangement joins TRBV5-4 to TRBJ1-1, with D possibly TRBD1 on 5 matching bases. Germline loops: CDR1 SGHNT, CDR2 YYREEE (reference sequence). The length of the CDR3 is 13 residues. Trimming took off 4 bases at V and 11 bases at J, with 18 bases between the two ends. The CDR3 reads CASSPTGGLDAFF. The CDR3 DNA reads TGTGCCAGCAGCCCCACGGGGGGGTTGGATGCTTTCTTT. Supplemented by reference TRBV5-4 and TRBJ1-1, the full variable domain reads ETGVTQSPTHLIKTRGQQVTLRCSSQSGHNTVSWYQQALGQGPQFIFQYYREEENGRGNFPPRFSGLQFPNYSSELNVNALELDDSALYLCASSPTGGLDAFFGQGTRLTVV.

The CDR3 loop is CASTPGGTGGTEAFF. The CDR3 coding sequence is TGTGCCAGCACCCCCGGCGGGACAGGGGGCACTGAAGCTTTCTTT. The rearrangement links TRBV28 to TRBJ1-1, with TRBD1 matching over 11 bases. The ends lost 7 bases at V and 4 bases at J; junction bases unmatched: 8. Germline V CDR1 and CDR2: MDHEN, SYDVKM. The CDR3 has 15 residues.